Here is one T cell receptor (beta chain) with its context. This sample was included in a study of blood T cell repertoires in COVID-19. Turning to the study itself: The analysed material was cDNA or gDNA that came from T cells, B-cell-depleted T cells, or PBMCs.

CDR1 is ENHRY and CDR2 is SYGVKD in the germline V gene. V was cut by 4 bases and J by 0 bases, with 3 bases left in between. This CDR3 region has 12 residues. The table came from immunoSEQ multiplex PCR; TCRdb's copy has only in-frame clones and leaves some out. The data hold approximately 290,000 clones, with about 89% observed a single time. Sequencing was carried out using peripheral blood. The J gene is TRBJ1-1, the V gene TRBV10-3; D unclear. The TCR sequence derives from a woman aged 60-70 years with acute or convalescent COVID-19. In DNA, the CDR3 is TGTGCCATCAGTGCGGTGAACACTGAAGCTTTCTTT. Translating it yields CAISAVNTEAFF.